This T cell receptor beta chain was identified during a study of breast tumors, draining lymph nodes, adjacent tissues. This clonotype has at least ten counts. V was shortened by 0 bases and J by 0 bases, with 15 bases between the two germline ends. This CDR3 contains 17 residues. Per the germline V gene, CDR1 is GTSNPN and CDR2 is SVGIG (reference sequence). MiXCR was run by TCRdb on the multiplex PCR reads, yielding one entry per CDR3 protein. This sample has over 150,000 distinct CDR3 sequences, with 30% to 35% found just once. The lymph nodes were axillary draining lymph nodes from breast cancer patients.

The rearrangement joins TRBV30 to TRBJ1-3; D remains ambiguous. Sequences were obtained from axillary lymph node tissue. The source is a female donor with breast cancer. Some clones in this sample may be carry-over from other donors' samples. CDR3 nucleotides: TGTGCCTGGAGTGTTGGTCTTGAGTCCCGCTCTGGAAACACCATATATTTT. Protein product: CAWSVGLESRSGNTIYF. The full variable domain, rest sourced from reference TRBV30 and TRBJ1-3, is SQTIHQWPATLVQPVGSPLSLECTVEGTSNPNLYWYRQAAGRGLQLLFYSVGIGQISSEVPQNLSASRPQDRQFILSSKKLLLSDSGFYLCAWSVGLESRSGNTIYFGEGSWLTVV.